This TCR beta chain was captured in a study of CD8 T cells in ankylosing spondylitis. MiXCR, run by TCRdb on the 5' RACE reads, gives a single entry per CDR3 protein. Here the sample spans under 300,000 distinct CDR3 sequences, roughly 10% being singletons. This receptor was taken from a male donor with ankylosing spondylitis or in good health (not recorded which). The sample comprised blood, either unsorted or a sorted T cell fraction (not recorded which).

CDR3 DNA sequence: TGTGCCATCAGGGGGGGGACAGGGGCGGATGAGCAGTTCTTC. Translation gives CAIRGGTGADEQFF. The J gene is TRBJ2-1, the V gene TRBV10-3, with 10 bases matching TRBD1. Germline lookup yields CDR1 ENHRY and CDR2 SYGVKD. The CDR3 extends over 14 amino acids. V was clipped by 6 bases and J by 8 bases; unmatched bases: 7.